Sequencing of this TCR beta chain was carried out in a study of blood T cell repertoires in COVID-19 (dated by TCRdb to 2020 to 2021). For the wider study: Samples from collaborators originated in the United States, Italy and Spain and spanned both the acute and convalescent phases of COVID-19. The material from the prospective study consisted of cDNA or gDNA derived from T cells, B-cell-depleted T cells, or PBMCs. Deeply sampled blood TCRbeta repertoires from subjects exposed to, actively infected with, or recovered from COVID-19 were included in the dataset. The repertoires were released in a freely available public database intended as a resource for research on the immune response to SARS-CoV-2. Samples were obtained from the ongoing ImmuneRACE study (first 160 participants) and from 1,254 subjects provided by 6 global collaborators. Nearly every sample came with metadata listing a de-identified subject ID, COVID-19 status, age in years and sex. Where available, HLA class I and class II types were taken from metadata supplied by the sample provider and were not determined by assay-based typing. Overall study results and their limits: The quantity of clinical and demographic metadata differed by source and by participant and was supplied without curation.

Comment on this clone: The antigen it binds to is not known. No base qualities exist here, and no much larger clone lies one base off it.

Collaborating institutions collected whole blood in K2EDTA tubes following their own protocols. For TCRbeta analysis, collaborator samples were shipped as frozen whole blood, as isolated PBMCs, or as DNA extracted from either sample type. The immunoSEQ Assay, a bias-controlled multiplex PCR, was used to amplify TCRbeta CDR3 regions from genomic DNA. In the original analysis: The number of nucleated cells in each sample was estimated from the amplification of reference gene primers within the assay. To quantify the absolute abundance of each unique TCRbeta CDR3 rearrangement, sequence reads were collapsed and filtered. Productive Simpson clonality was computed per sample as the square root of Simpson's diversity index over productive rearrangements. Drawn from immuneACCESS, this table holds only the in-frame rearrangements with V and J called that TCRdb kept. Clones are partly lost; checked studies trace under half to an unresolved V gene and leave the rest unexplained. V, J and clone size are taken as reported in that table, and D and trimming were inferred from the DNA itself. This sample holds 170,000 or so clones; roughly 75% were observed only once. The ten largest clonotypes hold approximately 7% of the sample.

V sheds 4 bases and J sheds 2 bases, leaving 13 bases between their ends. Reading from cysteine to phenylalanine, the CDR3 counts 14 amino acids. Only CDR3 DNA remains: 42 bases, in frame from the first base. Sequences SQVTM (CDR1) and ANQGSEA (CDR2) are obtained from the germline V gene. The source of this sequence is a man in his 70s with active or convalescent COVID-19. What was sequenced was peripheral blood. The rearranged segments are TRBV29-1 and TRBJ2-3; no confident D gene assignment can be made. The CDR3 here reads CSVATTSVTDTQYF. At the DNA level, the sequence is TGCAGCGTTGCAACTACGAGTGTCACAGATACGCAGTATTTT.